The entry below gives a single TCR beta chain sequence along with its context. The sample is drawn from a study of immune evolution from preneoplasia to lung adenocarcinoma. From germline, CDR1 is SQVTM and CDR2 ANQGSEA. The CDR3 sequence is 12 residues long. The V gene lost 0 bases and the J gene lost 10 bases, with 9 bases spanning the gap. Using immunoSEQ multiplex PCR, the repertoire was profiled, and TCRdb retains in-frame clones only, with some absent. Of approximately 4,500 clones in the sample, about four fifths were seen once. The V call is TRBV29-1, the J call TRBJ1-4; D perhaps matches TRBD1 (5 bases). The source of this sequence is a person aged 65-85 years with lung adenocarcinoma. Source material: FFPE lung adenocarcinoma in situ tissue. For the CDR3, the DNA is TGCAGCGTTGAAGATGCGGGGGGAAAACTGTTTTTT. It translates to CSVEDAGGKLFF.